The rows below give T cell receptor beta chains drawn from one sample of a study of blood T cell repertoires in COVID-19. Profiled with immunoSEQ multiplex PCR; TCRdb holds only in-frame clones, not every one. The sample includes more than 200,000 clones, about 87% of them seen just once. The sequencing input was peripheral blood. Every receptor here comes from a woman aged 25 to 45 with COVID-19, enrolled during active disease. The CDR3 runs from the conserved cysteine through the conserved F or W. The D gene is left open where the match is weak. Size is omitted from some rows. Given values are once, few, many or a class for expanded clones.

clone_size	j_call	d_call	cdr3_length	v_call	cdr3_nt	cdr3_aa
.	TRBJ2-5	.	12	TRBV11-2	TGTGCCAGCAAACCTGGCGGGGAGACCCAGTACTTC	CASKPGGETQYF
.	TRBJ1-1	TRBD1	16	TRBV5-1	TGCGCCAGCAGCCTAGGACAGGGCTGGCCGAACACTGAAGCTTTCTTT	CASSLGQGWPNTEAFF
.	TRBJ2-3	.	16	TRBV10-3	TGTGCCATCAGCAGGGGTAGGCAAGGAACTACAGATACGCAGTATTTT	CAISRGRQGTTDTQYF
once	TRBJ2-5	TRBD1	15	TRBV5-4	TGTGCCAGCAGCTTGAGTGGGACAGGACAAGAGACCCAGTACTTC	CASSLSGTGQETQYF
.	TRBJ1-4	TRBD1	15	TRBV5-1	TGCGCCAGCAGCTTGGACGACAGGGTTGGTGAAAAACTGTTTTTT	CASSLDDRVGEKLFF
.	TRBJ1-3	.	12	TRBV6-5	TGTGCCAGCGGGGGCCGAAGAAACACCATATATTTT	CASGGRRNTIYF
.	TRBJ1-5	.	15	TRBV2	TGTGCCAGCAGTGAGGGACAAAATAGCAATCAGCCCCAGCATTTT	CASSEGQNSNQPQHF
.	TRBJ2-1	TRBD2	15	TRBV7-7	TGTGCTAGCAGCCCGGGGCGGGGGGCCTACAATGAGCAGTTCTTC	CASSPGRGAYNEQFF
once	TRBJ2-1	.	14	TRBV28	TGTGCCAGCAGTGGATTCGACAGCTACAATGAGCAGTTCTTC	CASSGFDSYNEQFF
.	TRBJ1-2	TRBD1	15	TRBV19	TGTGCCAGTAGTATAGACGGGACAGGGATCGGCGGCTACACCTTC	CASSIDGTGIGGYTF
.	TRBJ2-1	TRBD2	18	TRBV7-9	TGTGCCAGCAGCCCGCCCCCGGGGACTAGTCGGTCCTACAATGAGCAGTTCTTC	CASSPPPGTSRSYNEQFF
.	TRBJ1-5	.	13	TRBV7-2	TGTGCCAGCAGCTCGCAGGGGTGGGAGCCCCAGCATTTT	CASSSQGWEPQHF
.	TRBJ1-4	TRBD1	15	TRBV3-1/TRBV3-2	TGTGCCAGCAGCCAAACGACAGGGGCTAATGAAAAACTGTTTTTT	CASSQTTGANEKLFF
few	TRBJ2-2	.	14	TRBV27	TGTGCCAGCAGACAGGGTGTCGAATCCGGGGAGCTGTTTTTT	CASRQGVESGELFF
.	TRBJ2-5	.	15	TRBV5-6	TGTGCCAGCAGCTTGGGGCCAAACGTCCCAGAGACCCAGTACTTC	CASSLGPNVPETQYF
once	TRBJ2-7	.	16	TRBV11-2	TGTGCCAGCAGCTTACCTGGGGGGTGGGCCCCTTACGAGCAGTACTTC	CASSLPGGWAPYEQYF
.	TRBJ2-3	TRBD1	14	TRBV19	TGTGCCAGTAGCGGACAGGGAGGCACAGATACGCAGTATTTT	CASSGQGGTDTQYF
.	TRBJ1-2	.	14	TRBV14	TGTGCCAGCAGCCAAGTTGACAGCTACTATGGCTACACCTTC	CASSQVDSYYGYTF
.	TRBJ1-1	TRBD1	13	TRBV5-5	TGTGCCAGCAGCTTGTTAACAGGGGTCGAAGCTTTCTTT	CASSLLTGVEAFF
.	TRBJ1-1	.	14	TRBV5-1	TGCGCCAGCAGCCTGGGACTTGTGAGGACTGAAGCTTTCTTT	CASSLGLVRTEAFF
.	TRBJ2-1	TRBD2	14	TRBV5-8	TGTGCCAGCAGCGAGGGACTAGCGGGATTTGAGCAGTTCTTC	CASSEGLAGFEQFF
once	TRBJ1-6	.	16	TRBV28	TGTGCCAGCAGTTTATCCCAGGGCTCCTATAATTCACCCCTCCACTTT	CASSLSQGSYNSPLHF
.	TRBJ1-2	TRBD1	15	TRBV28	TGTGCCAGCAGCGACGGACAGGGGGCAGGGTATGGCTACACCTTC	CASSDGQGAGYGYTF
once	TRBJ1-2	.	13	TRBV7-2	TGTGCCAGCAGCTCCCGTGAGGGCTATGGCTACACCTTC	CASSSREGYGYTF
.	TRBJ2-3	TRBD2	14	TRBV6-5	TGTGCCAGCAGACTAGCGGGGGTAACAGATACGCAGTATTTT	CASRLAGVTDTQYF
.	TRBJ2-1	TRBD1	13	TRBV5-1	TGCGCCAGCAGCTATGACAGGGGCGATGAGCAGTTCTTC	CASSYDRGDEQFF
.	TRBJ2-3	.	14	TRBV19	TGTGCCAGTAGACCACAGGTTAGCACAGATACGCAGTATTTT	CASRPQVSTDTQYF
.	TRBJ1-1	TRBD1	13	TRBV28	TGTGCCACCCTACCGACAGGGGGCACTGAAGCTTTCTTT	CATLPTGGTEAFF
.	TRBJ2-3	.	14	TRBV9	TGTGCCAGCAGCCCCCAACGGACAACCGGTACGCAGTATTTT	CASSPQRTTGTQYF
.	TRBJ2-3	.	15	TRBV3-1/TRBV3-2	TGTGCCAGCAGCCAGTCATCCCAGGCGGGAGATACGCAGTATTTT	CASSQSSQAGDTQYF
.	TRBJ2-7	.	17	TRBV6-2/TRBV6-3	TGTGCCAGCAGTTACTCCCCCGCTAGCGTTCGGGGATTCGAGCAGTACTTC	CASSYSPASVRGFEQYF
.	TRBJ2-3	TRBD2	17	TRBV5-1	TGCGCCAGCAGCTTGGTACTAGCGGGGGGTCTCACAGATACGCAGTATTTT	CASSLVLAGGLTDTQYF
.	TRBJ2-7	.	13	TRBV11-2	TGTGCCAGCAGCCACCTACCGATCTACGAGCAGTACTTC	CASSHLPIYEQYF
.	TRBJ2-1	.	13	TRBV14	TGTGCCAGCAGCCAAGGCCTCGGGGATGAGCAGTTCTTC	CASSQGLGDEQFF
.	TRBJ1-3	TRBD1	17	TRBV7-6	TGTGCCAGCAGCCCTTGGGACAGCCCTACCTCTGGAAACACCATATATTTT	CASSPWDSPTSGNTIYF
once	TRBJ2-2	TRBD2	16	TRBV29-1	TGCAGCGTCGATGCCAGGGCTAGCGGGGAGATCGGGGAGCTGTTTTTT	CSVDARASGEIGELFF
.	TRBJ2-3	TRBD2	16	TRBV7-2	TGTGCCAGCAGCTTAGACGGGGGGGCCCTTACAGATACGCAGTATTTT	CASSLDGGALTDTQYF
.	TRBJ2-5	TRBD2	19	TRBV3-1/TRBV3-2	TGTGCCAGCAGCCACCAGGGCGGGGGGGCCTTCGGGAGGTCAGAGACCCAGTACTTC	CASSHQGGGAFGRSETQYF
few	TRBJ1-1	.	12	TRBV19	TGTGCCAGTCAGGGTTGGGGCACTGAAGCTTTCTTT	CASQGWGTEAFF
once	TRBJ2-1	TRBD2	15	TRBV14	TGTGCCAGCAGCCAGCTAGCGGGATCCTACAATGAGCAGTTCTTC	CASSQLAGSYNEQFF
.	TRBJ2-5	TRBD2	15	TRBV28	TGTGCCAGCAGTGCCCCGGGAGGCCTTGAAGAGACCCAGTACTTC	CASSAPGGLEETQYF
.	TRBJ2-3	.	17	TRBV10-1	TGCGCCACCCCGAGAGGTTCCGACCCAGAGACCTCAGATACGCAGTATTTT	CATPRGSDPETSDTQYF
.	TRBJ2-1	TRBD2	16	TRBV4-3	TGCGCCAGCAGCCAAGATGCGGGGGGACGCTACAATGAGCAGTTCTTC	CASSQDAGGRYNEQFF
once	TRBJ2-5	.	14	TRBV9	TGTGCCAGCAGCGCGGGACATGGCGGGGAGACCCAGTACTTC	CASSAGHGGETQYF
.	TRBJ1-4	TRBD1	13	TRBV19	TGTGCCAGTAGTTCCGGACAGGGGACACAACTGTTTTTT	CASSSGQGTQLFF
.	TRBJ2-5	TRBD2	17	TRBV24-1	TGTGCCACCAGTGAGGGATCGACTAGCGGGTACCAAGAGACCCAGTACTTC	CATSEGSTSGYQETQYF
.	TRBJ2-7	.	17	TRBV27	TGTGCCAGCAGTTTATCGGCTGGGCGGGGGCCACCCTACGAGCAGTACTTC	CASSLSAGRGPPYEQYF
.	TRBJ2-7	TRBD1	15	TRBV5-1	TGCGCCAGCACCAAGACAGGGGGTTTCTCCTACGAGCAGTACTTC	CASTKTGGFSYEQYF
.	TRBJ2-3	TRBD2	18	TRBV28	TGTGCCAGCAGTTTATCCAGCGGGGGGGCATTGACCGAAGATACGCAGTATTTT	CASSLSSGGALTEDTQYF
.	TRBJ1-1	.	13	TRBV11-3	TGTGCCAGCAGCACGCACTCCGGGACTGAAGCTTTCTTT	CASSTHSGTEAFF
.	TRBJ1-5	.	19	TRBV2	TGTGCCAGCAGTGAAGCAAAACTGATAGCGACTTATAGCAATCAGCCCCAGCATTTT	CASSEAKLIATYSNQPQHF
.	TRBJ2-5	TRBD2	14	TRBV24-1	TGTGCCACCGGGGCGGGAGTGTACCAAGAGACCCAGTACTTC	CATGAGVYQETQYF
.	TRBJ2-7	TRBD1	14	TRBV3-1/TRBV3-2	TGTGCCAGCAGCCTCGGACAGGGGTGGTACGAGCAGTACTTC	CASSLGQGWYEQYF
.	TRBJ2-2	TRBD2	16	TRBV28	TGTGCCAGCAGGCCACCGGGACTAGCGGGGCCCGGGGAGCTGTTTTTT	CASRPPGLAGPGELFF
.	TRBJ2-3	.	15	TRBV5-8	TGTGCCAGCAGCATCAGGGGACATAGCACAGATACGCAGTATTTT	CASSIRGHSTDTQYF
.	TRBJ2-1	TRBD2	19	TRBV7-8	TGTGCCAGCAGCTTAGGGATTAGCGGGATGCTGAGTTCAAGGGGTGAGCAGTTCTTC	CASSLGISGMLSSRGEQFF
.	TRBJ2-5	.	13	TRBV12-3/TRBV12-4	TGTGCCAGCAGCCCCAGGGTCGAGGAGACCCAGTACTTC	CASSPRVEETQYF
.	TRBJ2-1	.	14	TRBV6-6	TGTGCCAGCAGTACAGGGTGGGCTAACAATGAGCAGTTCTTC	CASSTGWANNEQFF